The 17 T cell receptor beta chains below all came from one sample that was sequenced in a study of T cells after yellow fever vaccination. TCRdb ran MiXCR on the 5' RACE reads and lists one entry per CDR3 protein. The sample has around 590,000 distinct CDR3 sequences, approximately 13% seen once; the top ten hold about 15%. The starting material was PBMCs, obtained on the day of the yellow fever booster vaccination. The receptors stem from a man aged 25-45 years who received the YFV17D yellow fever vaccine.

At least ten counts were recorded for this clonotype. The J gene is TRBJ2-1, the V gene TRBV11-3; D unclear. Germline CDR1 reads SGHNT; CDR2 reads YENEEA. The CDR3 is made up of 12 amino acids. Trimming stripped 1 base from V and 7 bases from J, with 5 bases between. In DNA, the CDR3 is TGTGCCAGCAGCTTAGTGGAAAATGAGCAGTTCTTC. Amino acid sequence: CASSLVENEQFF.

The V call is TRBV27, the J call TRBJ1-2, with 7 bases that match TRBD1. V dropped 3 bases and J dropped 2; count of bases not matched to a gene: 3. The CDR3 runs 14 residues. Germline CDR1 and CDR2: MNHEY and SMNVEV (reference sequence). The DNA of the CDR3 is TGTGCCAGCAGTTTCTTGGGACAGAACTATGGCTACACCTTC. It specifies CASSFLGQNYGYTF.

The chain recombines TRBV4-3 with TRBJ2-1, with unresolved D. CDR1 is LGHNA and CDR2 is YSLEER in the germline V gene. This CDR3 comprises 12 residues. Deletions cut 0 bases from V and 12 bases from J, with 9 bases between. For the CDR3, the DNA is TGCGCCAGCAGCCAAGATATGATTAGGCAGTTCTTC. Protein sequence: CASSQDMIRQFF.

The rearrangement joins TRBV28 to TRBJ1-1, with D unresolved. The germline V and J ends were trimmed by 6 bases and 0 bases, with 17 bases remaining between them. The CDR3 is made up of 16 amino acids. The germline CDR1 and CDR2 sequences are MDHEN and SYDVKM. The CDR3 bases are TGTGCCAGCAGACCATTATATGGGAAAATGAACACTGAAGCTTTCTTT. Translation gives CASRPLYGKMNTEAFF.

This clonotype has at least ten counts. This rearrangement joins TRBV12-3 or TRBV12-4 to TRBJ2-7; 10 positions match TRBD2. The CDR3 has 13 residues. V gave up 9 bases and J gave up 5 bases; unmatched junction bases: 7. CDR3 coding DNA: TGTGCCAGTGGCCCTAGCGGGAGTAACGAGCAGTACTTC. It is translated as CASGPSGSNEQYF.

A few counts support this clonotype. V usage is TRBV3-1 and J usage is TRBJ1-5; D is uncertain. Per germline, CDR1 LGHDT and CDR2 YNNKEL (reference sequence). V was shortened by 0 bases and J by 5 bases, with 5 bases between the two germline ends. This CDR3 is 13 amino acids long. For the CDR3, the DNA is TGTGCCAGCAGCCAAGATAGGCATCAGCCCCAGCATTTT. Translating gives CASSQDRHQPQHF.

The V and J genes are TRBV15 and TRBJ2-7, with 10 bases matching TRBD1. The germline V gene encodes CDR1 LNHNV and CDR2 YYDKDF (reference sequence). V lost 8 bases to trimming and J lost 0 bases; unmatched junction nucleotides: 4. The CDR3 covers 14 residues. CDR3 sequence reads: CATARDRGSYEQYF. In DNA, the CDR3 is TGTGCCACCGCCCGGGACAGGGGCTCCTACGAGCAGTACTTC.

This chain's CDR3 is CSGAGGLETQYF. The CDR3 nucleotides are TGCAGTGGTGCGGGAGGTTTAGAGACCCAGTACTTC. The chain couples TRBV20-1 to TRBJ2-5; 8 nucleotides line up with TRBD2. Germline CDR1 DFQATT, CDR2 SNEGSKA (reference sequence). J gave up 4 bases and V 7 bases, and 5 bases lay outside the gene matches. This CDR3 spans 12 amino acids.

Only a few counts were recorded for this clonotype. The gene calls are TRBV7-3 and TRBJ2-1, with a tentative D call TRBD2 (5 bases). This CDR3 is 15 amino acids long. V was clipped by 2 bases and J by 1 base, with 9 bases between them. Germline CDR1 reads SGHTA; CDR2 reads FQGTGA. The CDR3 sequence is CASSLFPGSYNEQFF. In DNA, the CDR3 is TGTGCCAGCAGCTTATTCCCGGGATCCTACAATGAGCAGTTCTTC.

This clonotype was observed a handful of times. V gene TRBV20-1 combines with J gene TRBJ1-4; D perhaps matches TRBD1 (6 bases). Germline V gene data show CDR1 as DFQATT and CDR2 as SNEGSKA (reference sequence). The V gene lost 6 bases and the J gene lost 6 bases, with 11 bases spanning the gap. This CDR3 region has 12 residues. The CDR3 reads CSATGIDEKLFF. Written as DNA, the CDR3 is TGCAGTGCCACAGGGATCGATGAAAAACTGTTTTTT.

The V and J genes are TRBV6-2 or TRBV6-3 and TRBJ2-7; TRBD1 might be the D (6 bases). V was shortened by 6 bases and J by 4 bases, with 16 bases between the two germline ends. The germline V gene encodes CDR1 MNHEY and CDR2 SVGEGT. This CDR3 has 14 residues. The CDR3 protein is CASRVPGTTYEQYF. The CDR3 DNA sequence: TGTGCCAGCAGAGTCCCGGGGACAACTTACGAGCAGTACTTC.

This clonotype was seen a few times. The gene calls are TRBV12-3 or TRBV12-4 and TRBJ2-2; 9 bases line up with TRBD1. The CDR3 is 15 residues long. Trimming removed 4 bases from V and 8 bases from J; junction bases left unmatched: 8. The CDR3 nucleotides read TGTGCCAGCAGTTATGGGACAGGGTCATCTGGGGAGCTGTTTTTT. Its translation: CASSYGTGSSGELFF.

This clonotype has more than one count but fewer than ten. This chain uses TRBV12-3 or TRBV12-4 with TRBJ2-7; D not certain. CDR3 length: 13 residues. Trimming cost V 6 bases and J 2 bases, with 11 bases left between them. Here the CDR3 reads CASSPDPAYEQYF. DNA for the CDR3: TGTGCCAGCAGCCCTGACCCGGCCTACGAGCAGTACTTC.

Notes on this clonotype: The junction departs from germline at one end; a sequencing error may be responsible. The genes are TRBV5-6 and TRBJ2-5, with D maybe TRBD2 (6 bases). Germline V gene data show CDR1 as SGHDT and CDR2 as YYEEEE. The CDR3 loop spans 13 amino acids. In nucleotides, the CDR3 is TGTGCCAGCAGCTTGGGTCGGCTAGCGTGGGATAGGTTC. Its translation is CASSLGRLAWDRF.

This clonotype has a handful of counts. Relative to the germline gene, one junction end is altered; a read error may explain this. The gene calls are TRBV5-6 and TRBJ1-1; D gene ambiguous. The CDR3 is 13 residues long. Looked up from germline, CDR1 is SGHDT and CDR2 is YYEEEE. CDR3 in amino acids: CAISLAEGINAFF. The DNA of the CDR3 is TGTGCCATCAGCTTGGCCGAGGGCATCAATGCTTTCTTT.

The rearrangement uses TRBV2 and TRBJ2-2; no reliable D call. CDR1 and CDR2 (germline): SNHLY, FYNNEI. V was shortened by 7 bases and J by 1 base, with 10 bases between the two germline ends. There are 14 residues in the CDR3. The CDR3 loop is CASTPAENTGELFF. The CDR3 nucleotides are TGTGCCAGCACCCCGGCCGAGAACACCGGGGAGCTGTTTTTT.

This clonotype was counted at least ten times. This chain connects TRBV12-3 or TRBV12-4 to TRBJ2-5; D perhaps matches TRBD2 (6 bases). The CDR3 has 15 residues. V lost 0 bases to trimming and J lost 5 bases, with 13 bases between them. The DNA of the CDR3 is TGTGCCAGCAGTTTAGCGCTTGGCGGGACGGAGACCCAGTACTTC. It encodes CASSLALGGTETQYF.